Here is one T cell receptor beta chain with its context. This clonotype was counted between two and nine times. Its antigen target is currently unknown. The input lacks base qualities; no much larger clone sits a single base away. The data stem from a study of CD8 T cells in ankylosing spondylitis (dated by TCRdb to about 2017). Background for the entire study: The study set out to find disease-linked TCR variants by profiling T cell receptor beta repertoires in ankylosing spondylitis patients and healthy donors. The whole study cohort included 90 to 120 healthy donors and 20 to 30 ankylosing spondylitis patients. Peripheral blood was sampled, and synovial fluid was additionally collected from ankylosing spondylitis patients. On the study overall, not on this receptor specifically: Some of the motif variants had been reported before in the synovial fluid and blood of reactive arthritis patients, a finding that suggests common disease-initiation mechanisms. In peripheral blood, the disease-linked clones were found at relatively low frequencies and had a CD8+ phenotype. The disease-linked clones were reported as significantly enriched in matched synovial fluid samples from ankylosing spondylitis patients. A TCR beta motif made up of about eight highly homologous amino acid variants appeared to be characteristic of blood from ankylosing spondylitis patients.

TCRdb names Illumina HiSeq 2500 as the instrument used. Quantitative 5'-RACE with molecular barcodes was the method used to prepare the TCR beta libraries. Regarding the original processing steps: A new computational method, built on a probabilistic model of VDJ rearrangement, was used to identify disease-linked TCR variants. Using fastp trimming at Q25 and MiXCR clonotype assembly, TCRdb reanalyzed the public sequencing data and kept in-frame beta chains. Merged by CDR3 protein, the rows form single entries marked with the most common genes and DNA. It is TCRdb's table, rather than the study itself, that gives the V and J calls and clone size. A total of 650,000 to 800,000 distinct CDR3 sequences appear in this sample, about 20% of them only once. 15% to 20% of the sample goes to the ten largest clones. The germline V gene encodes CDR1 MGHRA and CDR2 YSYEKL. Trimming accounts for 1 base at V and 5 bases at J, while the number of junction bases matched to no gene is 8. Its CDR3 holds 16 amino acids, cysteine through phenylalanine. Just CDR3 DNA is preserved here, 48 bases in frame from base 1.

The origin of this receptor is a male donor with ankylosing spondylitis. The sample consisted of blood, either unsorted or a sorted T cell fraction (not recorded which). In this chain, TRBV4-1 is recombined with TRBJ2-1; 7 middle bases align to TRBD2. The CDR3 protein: CASSQGRTSVNNEQFF. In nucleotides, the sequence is TGCGCCAGCAGCCAAGGTAGAACTAGCGTTAACAATGAGCAGTTCTTC.